A single T cell receptor beta chain is shown here with its context. Other DNA sequences in this specimen translate into the identical CDR3. Specified treatment: some 20 received Ad26.COV2.S at low or high dose, single or two shots; about 5 received placebo; per-sample allocation not given. Sampling occurred on day 63 after the first vaccine or placebo injection. It was an adult aged 18-55 years in Boston who was the donor. The sample belongs to a study of Ad26.COV2.S vaccination and SARS-CoV-2 variants. In the study overall: The trial was COV1001 and the donor's arm was Ad26.COV2.S.

The assay was immunoSEQ multiplex PCR, and TCRdb's table has in-frame clones only and misses some. This table has about 380,000 clones, roughly four fifths appearing once. This clonotype originated in a person aged 18 to 59 who received the Ad26.COV2.S COVID-19 vaccine or a placebo. The sequencing here drew on peripheral blood, taken in a trial of Ad26.COV2.S vaccine versus placebo.

DNA for the CDR3: TGTGCCAGCCGGGTTGGGGGCAATAATTCACCCCTCCACTTT. Its translation: CASRVGGNNSPLHF. The chain carries TRBV7-9 and TRBJ1-6; TRBD1 might be the D (6 bases). V was pared by 8 bases and J by 5 bases, with 13 bases between. The CDR3 extends over 14 amino acids. CDR1 is SEHNR and CDR2 is FQNEAQ in the germline V gene (reference sequence).